Presented here are 24 T cell receptor beta chains from one specimen sequenced in a study of T-cell reconstitution after alpha-beta-depleted transplantation in children (dated by TCRdb to the mid-2010s). The sample's treatment or condition label, in plain terms: allogeneic hematopoietic cell transplantation with graft depleted of TCRalphabeta T cells and CD19 B cells. Libraries came from PCR. Data came from an Illumina HiSeq 2500. TCR library preparation used molecular barcoding, with unique molecular identifiers applied to normalize quantification of the TCRbeta repertoire. TCRdb reprocessing: public reads trimmed at Q25 with fastp, clones called with MiXCR, in-frame beta chains kept. Identical CDR3 protein sequences are pooled into one entry, listed with their most common genes and DNA. The sample table lists a few hundred thousand distinct CDR3 sequences, about 45% of them with a count of one. The ten largest clones take up under 35% of the sample.

The input for sequencing was PBMCs, taken before TCRalphabeta/CD19-depleted stem cell transplant. The receptors shown here come from a girl aged 2 to 9 with aplastic anemia, due to receive a stem cell transplant.

The CDR3 here is CASSIGLADSYEQYF. The CDR3 DNA reads as TGCGCCAGCAGCATTGGACTAGCGGATTCCTACGAGCAGTACTTC. This rearrangement joins TRBV5-1 to TRBJ2-7, with 10 bases fitting TRBD2. The length of the CDR3 is 15 residues. Unmatched junction bases numbered 5, after V lost 4 bases and J lost 1 base. The germline V gene encodes CDR1 SGHRS and CDR2 YFSETQ. Using reference TRBV5-1 and TRBJ2-7 for the parts outside the CDR3, the full variable domain is KAGVTQTPRYLIKTRGQQVTLSCSPISGHRSVSWYQQTPGQGLQFLFEYFSETQRNKGNFPGRFSGRQFSNSRSEMNVSTLELGDSALYLCASSIGLADSYEQYFGPGTRLTVT.

The genes are TRBV12-3 or TRBV12-4 and TRBJ2-3; no definite D call. Between the trimmed V and J ends, which lost 1 base and 8 bases, there was a span of 7 bases. This CDR3 contains 12 residues. The CDR3 loop reads CASSLEARTQYF. CDR3 nucleotides: TGTGCCAGCAGTTTAGAGGCTCGTACGCAGTATTTT.

The V and J genes are TRBV3-1 and TRBJ1-2, with no clear D. The germline CDR1 and CDR2 sequences are LGHDT and YNNKEL (reference sequence). The CDR3 contains 15 residues. The V end was cut by 4 bases, the J end by 8 bases, with 20 bases between. The CDR3 DNA sequence: TGTGCCAGCAGCCTACCCAGGAGCCACCTCGAGGGCTACACCTTC. Its translation is CASSLPRSHLEGYTF.

The chain uses TRBV12-3 or TRBV12-4 and TRBJ2-1; D remains unclear. The CDR3 contains 11 residues. Trimming took 8 bases from V and 5 from J, leaving 7 bases between them. CDR3 sequence reads: CASGPNNEQFF. The CDR3 region has the DNA TGTGCCAGCGGGCCAAACAATGAGCAGTTCTTC.

The sample holds a few counts of this clonotype. The V call is TRBV5-5, the J call TRBJ2-1; D is perhaps TRBD2 (6 bases). This CDR3 is built from 14 residues. Germline lookup yields CDR1 SGHKS and CDR2 YYEKEE (reference sequence). The V and J ends lost 0 bases and 3 bases respectively, with 7 bases between them. CDR3 nucleotide sequence: TGTGCCAGCAGCTTGGGGGGACTCTACAATGAGCAGTTCTTC. Its translation: CASSLGGLYNEQFF.

The chain couples TRBV5-1 to TRBJ2-1; D is possibly TRBD1 (6 bases). The V end lost 4 bases, the J end lost 2 bases, and 13 bases lay between the germline ends. CDR1 is SGHRS and CDR2 is YFSETQ in the germline V gene. The CDR3 is made up of 15 amino acids. The CDR3 region has the DNA TGCGCCAGCAGCAACCCCGGGACACCCTACAATGAGCAGTTCTTC. Amino acids: CASSNPGTPYNEQFF.

The chain has TRBV7-3 and TRBJ2-4, with TRBD2 matching over 10 bases. J gave up 9 bases and V 5 bases, and 13 bases lay outside the gene matches. The CDR3 runs 16 residues. Germline V CDR1 and CDR2: SGHTA, FQGTGA. CDR3 loop: CASSRIQAGGPSIQYF. The CDR3 nucleotides are TGTGCCAGCAGCCGAATCCAAGCGGGAGGGCCGAGCATTCAGTACTTC.

This clonotype was counted ten times or more. The chain combines TRBV7-9 with TRBJ2-3, with D hard to call. Trimming cost V 8 bases and J 4 bases, with 19 bases left between them. Germline values: CDR1 SEHNR, CDR2 FQNEAQ (reference sequence). The CDR3 is 15 residues long. The CDR3: CASVGSRDGPDTQYF. The CDR3 DNA reads TGTGCCAGCGTTGGCTCTAGAGATGGGCCAGATACGCAGTATTTT.

Regarding this clonotype: This likely comes from a read error, as the CDR3 has no conserved phenylalanine or tryptophan at its end. It is unclear where the CDR3 begins or ends on the DNA, so no DNA is shown, and the CDR3 is as TCRdb lists it. This sequence joins TRBV12-3 or TRBV12-4 and TRBJ2-1; the table's D call TRBD2 went unverified against the DNA. The CDR3 length equals 12 residues, ends included. This CDR3 is CASSRSGGTLGM.

This chain joins TRBV28 and TRBJ1-1; D uncertain. This CDR3 contains 15 residues. Trimming left V 1 base short and J 0 bases short, with 9 bases between. CDR1 is MDHEN and CDR2 is SYDVKM in the germline V gene. CDR3 region: CASSLSGPMNTEAFF. The CDR3 DNA reads as TGTGCCAGCAGTTTATCGGGCCCCATGAACACTGAAGCTTTCTTT.

This clonotype was counted once. The V gene is TRBV4-1, the J gene TRBJ2-3; TRBD2 is a possible D gene (5 bases). The CDR3 has 16 amino acids. V was shortened by 0 bases and J by 4 bases, with 14 bases between the two germline ends. Per germline, CDR1 MGHRA and CDR2 YSYEKL. This CDR3 is CASSQDSELVSDTQYF. Here the CDR3 DNA reads TGCGCCAGCAGCCAAGATAGCGAGTTGGTGTCAGATACGCAGTATTTT.

This clonotype was recorded a few times. V gene TRBV20-1 combines with J gene TRBJ2-7; TRBD1 might be the D (7 bases). V lost 4 bases and J 2 bases, leaving 18 bases between the germline ends. The germline V gene has CDR1 DFQATT and CDR2 SNEGSKA (reference sequence). The CDR3 extends over 15 amino acids. CDR3 sequence: CSATSGDSGTYEQYF. The CDR3 DNA reads TGCAGTGCTACCTCGGGGGACAGTGGAACCTACGAGCAGTACTTC.

This clonotype was picked up many times. V and J are TRBV15 and TRBJ2-4; D is possibly TRBD1 (6 bases). This CDR3 is 13 amino acids long. V dropped 5 bases and J dropped 5 bases, with 10 bases sitting between them. The germline CDR1 and CDR2 sequences are LNHNV and YYDKDF (reference sequence). CDR3 amino acids: CATSLAGENIQYF. The CDR3 DNA reads TGTGCCACCAGCTTAGCAGGGGAAAACATTCAGTACTTC.

There are a few counts of this clonotype. This rearrangement joins TRBV7-9 to TRBJ1-1; a weak D match, TRBD1 (5 bases). CDR3 length: 16 residues. Per the germline V gene, CDR1 is SEHNR and CDR2 is FQNEAQ (reference sequence). Trimming removed 1 base at V and 1 base at J, with 13 bases between. The chain's CDR3 is CASSLDRQTRNTEAFF. The CDR3 region has the DNA TGTGCCAGCAGCTTAGACAGACAGACTCGGAACACTGAAGCTTTCTTT.

As DNA, the CDR3 is TGTGCCGTCCGGGACATTCTAGCCAAAAACATTCAGTACTTC. Its translation: CAVRDILAKNIQYF. The chain couples TRBV19 to TRBJ2-4; perhaps TRBD1 as D (6 bases). The CDR3 is 14 amino acids. CDR1 and CDR2 (germline): LNHDA, SQIVND (reference sequence). Trimming took off 11 bases at V and 0 bases at J, with 14 bases between the two ends.

The J gene is TRBJ2-1, the V gene TRBV6-1; 13 bases fit TRBD2. This CDR3 comprises 14 residues. Trimming at V came to 2 bases and at J to 15 bases, leaving 7 bases not matched to a gene. Per the germline V gene, CDR1 is MNHNS and CDR2 is SASEGT. The CDR3 loop is CASSEMTSGRQMFF. The DNA for the CDR3 is TGTGCCAGCAGTGAAATGACTAGCGGGAGGCAGATGTTCTTC.

The V gene is TRBV6-2 or TRBV6-3, the J gene TRBJ2-3, with D perhaps matching TRBD2 (5 bases). The CDR3 covers 15 residues. The germline V gene encodes CDR1 MNHEY and CDR2 SVGEGT. Trimming took 5 bases from V and 6 from J, leaving 18 bases between them. The CDR3 loop is CASSDTSPQRDTQYF. CDR3 sequence (DNA): TGTGCCAGCAGTGATACTAGTCCACAAAGGGATACGCAGTATTTT.

The chain employs TRBV9 and TRBJ2-1; 8 bases fit TRBD2. V shed 0 bases and J 4 bases; nucleotides not matched to a gene: 6. This CDR3 is 16 amino acids long. The germline CDR1 and CDR2 sequences are SGDLS and YYNGEE. Here the CDR3 reads CASSVEGLAQYNEQFF. The CDR3 coding sequence is TGTGCCAGCAGCGTAGAAGGACTAGCTCAATACAATGAGCAGTTCTTC.

This sequence joins TRBV18 and TRBJ2-1; 8 nucleotides line up with TRBD2. This CDR3 region has 16 residues. V was pared by 6 bases and J by 7 bases, with 14 bases of the junction left unmatched. Germline V gene sequence: CDR1 KGHSH, CDR2 LQKENI. CDR3 sequence: CASSPQPSGSENEQFF. The CDR3 bases are TGTGCCAGCTCCCCGCAACCAAGCGGGAGCGAGAATGAGCAGTTCTTC.

The table lists this clonotype with a count of one. CDR3 sequence: CASSPRPRQGQETQYF. The CDR3 coding sequence is TGTGCCAGCAGCCCTCGCCCCAGACAGGGCCAAGAGACCCAGTACTTC. The V call is TRBV6-1, the J call TRBJ2-5; 7 nucleotides match TRBD1. Germline CDR1 is MNHNS and CDR2 is SASEGT. V shed 6 bases and J 1 base; nucleotides not matched to a gene: 11. CDR3 length equals 16 residues.

The J gene is TRBJ1-3, the V gene TRBV7-6; 7 bases are a match to TRBD1. CDR1 is SGHVS and CDR2 is FNYEAQ in the germline V gene. Trimming took 5 bases from V and 0 from J; bases not matched to a gene: 10. This CDR3 spans 17 amino acids. CDR3 DNA: TGTGCCAGCAGCCCTCGACAGGGACCGTACTCTGGAAACACCATATATTTT. This encodes CASSPRQGPYSGNTIYF.

The J gene is TRBJ2-7, the V gene TRBV7-2; D might be TRBD2 (5 bases). The CDR3 is 14 amino acids. Germline CDR1 SGHTA, CDR2 FQGNSA. V shed 1 base and J shed 3 bases, with 10 bases lying between them. CDR3 nucleotide sequence: TGTGCCAGCAGCTTAGGCGGGTCGGACTACGAGCAGTACTTC. It is translated as CASSLGGSDYEQYF.

This clonotype was recorded a few times. The V call is TRBV29-1, the J call TRBJ2-7, with a weak D call TRBD2 (5 bases). Trimming left V 5 bases short and J 4 bases short, with 15 bases between. The CDR3 length is 13 residues. Germline CDR1 and CDR2: SQVTM and ANQGSEA. The CDR3 region has the DNA TGCAGCGTTCGGACTCCCGGAACGTACGAGCAGTACTTC. Amino acids: CSVRTPGTYEQYF.

This clonotype was seen repeatedly, ten times or more. The chain carries TRBV2 and TRBJ2-3; D gene ambiguous. V shed 5 bases and J shed 2 bases, with 5 bases lying between them. There are 12 residues in the CDR3. Germline V gives CDR1 SNHLY, CDR2 FYNNEI. The CDR3 sequence: CASSYHTDTQYF. CDR3 nucleotides: TGTGCCAGCAGTTACCACACAGATACGCAGTATTTT.